The source of this T cell receptor beta chain is a study of cytomegalovirus exposure and HLA in healthy donors. Both 60 Vbeta primers and 13 Jbeta primers went into the PCR. Measured with immunoSEQ multiplex PCR; TCRdb has only the in-frame clones, and not every one. Of about 230,000 clones in the sample, over 65% were seen once. From germline, CDR1 is ENHRY and CDR2 SYGVKD. Germline trimming cut 6 bases from V and 5 bases from J; bases unmatched to any gene: 3. The CDR3 length is 14 residues. The genes are TRBV10-3 and TRBJ2-7, with TRBD2 matching 14 bases. Sequencing was done on a sample of PBMCs. The TCR originated in a human donor in good health. The CDR3 region is CAIRSGLAGDEQYF. Here the CDR3 DNA reads TGTGCCATCAGGTCGGGACTAGCGGGAGACGAGCAGTACTTC.